A selection of T cell receptor beta chains follows, all from one sample in a study of CD8+ T cells in alopecia areata. TCRdb's copy holds only in-frame clones and misses some; the assay was immunoSEQ multiplex PCR. The table has about 200,000 clones, 58% seen once. Sequenced here: CD4+ T cells sorted from blood, sampled at week 24, from a patient treated with tofacitinib. The source is a human donor with alopecia areata. CDR3s include the opening cysteine and the closing phenylalanine or tryptophan. Fields, in order: CDR3 DNA, CDR3 protein, clone size, V gene, D gene, J gene. D genes are given only for firm matches. The size of a clone is reported for some rows only, either as once, few or many, or as a class for expanded clones.

cdr3_nt: TGTGCCAGCAGCCGGGACTTTGGGGGAAAGACCCAGTACTTC; cdr3_aa: CASSRDFGGKTQYF; clone_size: NA; v_call: TRBV7-2; d_call: NA; j_call: TRBJ2-5
cdr3_nt: TGTGCCTGGAGTGTTATGTCAGGGGGGAATCAGCCCCAGCATTTT; cdr3_aa: CAWSVMSGGNQPQHF; clone_size: NA; v_call: TRBV30; d_call: TRBD1; j_call: TRBJ1-5
cdr3_nt: TGCAGCGCCGGGGGGAGTGGTAGCAATCAGCCCCAGCATTTT; cdr3_aa: CSAGGSGSNQPQHF; clone_size: few; v_call: TRBV29-1; d_call: NA; j_call: TRBJ1-5
cdr3_nt: TGTGCCAGTAGTACCGGGACGCTTTACTATGGCTACACCTTC; cdr3_aa: CASSTGTLYYGYTF; clone_size: few; v_call: TRBV19; d_call: NA; j_call: TRBJ1-2
cdr3_nt: TGTGCCTGGACGGGAGGGACCCACATTCAGTACTTC; cdr3_aa: CAWTGGTHIQYF; clone_size: NA; v_call: TRBV30; d_call: TRBD2; j_call: TRBJ2-4
cdr3_nt: TGTGCCAGCAGTCGGAGGGGATCGGACTATGGCTACACCTTC; cdr3_aa: CASSRRGSDYGYTF; clone_size: NA; v_call: TRBV6-6; d_call: NA; j_call: TRBJ1-2
cdr3_nt: TGTGCCAGCAGCGTCATGGCCCCGGGGACCTACAATGAGCAGTTCTTC; cdr3_aa: CASSVMAPGTYNEQFF; clone_size: NA; v_call: TRBV9; d_call: NA; j_call: TRBJ2-1
cdr3_nt: TGTGCCAGCACTCGGGTGGATGAAAAACTGTTTTTT; cdr3_aa: CASTRVDEKLFF; clone_size: once; v_call: TRBV2; d_call: NA; j_call: TRBJ1-4
cdr3_nt: TGTGCCAGCAGTTTCAACCTGAACACTGAAGCTTTCTTT; cdr3_aa: CASSFNLNTEAFF; clone_size: NA; v_call: TRBV27; d_call: NA; j_call: TRBJ1-1
cdr3_nt: TGCAGCGTTGCCCCGGGACAAGGCTCCGCCGGGAGCGAAAAACTGTTTTTT; cdr3_aa: CSVAPGQGSAGSEKLFF; clone_size: NA; v_call: TRBV29-1; d_call: NA; j_call: TRBJ1-4
cdr3_nt: TGTGCCAGCAGTTCTAATACCTACGAGCAGTACTTC; cdr3_aa: CASSSNTYEQYF; clone_size: few; v_call: TRBV28; d_call: NA; j_call: TRBJ2-7
cdr3_nt: TGCGCCAGCAGCTTGGCCGGGTCTAGCCGCTACGAGCAGTACTTC; cdr3_aa: CASSLAGSSRYEQYF; clone_size: NA; v_call: TRBV5-1; d_call: NA; j_call: TRBJ2-7
cdr3_nt: TGTGCCAGCTCACCTCAGCGGGAGAGCAATGAGCAGTTCTTC; cdr3_aa: CASSPQRESNEQFF; clone_size: NA; v_call: TRBV18; d_call: TRBD2; j_call: TRBJ2-1
cdr3_nt: TGTGCCAGCAGCTATACAGGGCCCGGGGAGCTGTTTTTT; cdr3_aa: CASSYTGPGELFF; clone_size: NA; v_call: TRBV9; d_call: NA; j_call: TRBJ2-2
cdr3_nt: TGTGCCAGCAGCTCGACAGGGGGCAGGGAGACCCAGTACTTC; cdr3_aa: CASSSTGGRETQYF; clone_size: NA; v_call: TRBV5-8; d_call: TRBD1; j_call: TRBJ2-5
cdr3_nt: TGTGCCAGCAGCTTGGGGACCACAGATACGCAGTATTTT; cdr3_aa: CASSLGTTDTQYF; clone_size: NA; v_call: TRBV5-6; d_call: NA; j_call: TRBJ2-3
cdr3_nt: TGTGCCAGCAGACTAGAGAGGACCCAGTACTTC; cdr3_aa: CASRLERTQYF; clone_size: NA; v_call: TRBV2; d_call: NA; j_call: TRBJ2-5
cdr3_nt: TGTGCCAGCAGCTTAGAAAGGGTGACTAGCCATCCCCTACAGTTCTTC; cdr3_aa: CASSLERVTSHPLQFF; clone_size: NA; v_call: TRBV7-6; d_call: TRBD2; j_call: TRBJ2-1
cdr3_nt: TGTGCCAGCAGCGTAGAACCGGCAAATGAAAAACTGTTTTTT; cdr3_aa: CASSVEPANEKLFF; clone_size: NA; v_call: TRBV9; d_call: NA; j_call: TRBJ1-4
cdr3_nt: TGTGCCTGGAGTCCTAAGCGGGAGGGCCTCTACGAGCAGTACTTC; cdr3_aa: CAWSPKREGLYEQYF; clone_size: NA; v_call: TRBV30; d_call: TRBD2; j_call: TRBJ2-7
cdr3_nt: TGTGCCAGCAGTTACTCACGGGGGGCAGGAGCTTTCTTT; cdr3_aa: CASSYSRGAGAFF; clone_size: NA; v_call: TRBV6-5; d_call: NA; j_call: TRBJ1-1
cdr3_nt: TGTGCCAGCAGCTCCCGACAGGGAGGACATGGCTACACCTTC; cdr3_aa: CASSSRQGGHGYTF; clone_size: few; v_call: TRBV7-9; d_call: TRBD1; j_call: TRBJ1-2
cdr3_nt: TGTGCCGGGACTAGCGGGGGAATAACCTACGAGCAGTACTTC; cdr3_aa: CAGTSGGITYEQYF; clone_size: NA; v_call: TRBV30; d_call: TRBD2; j_call: TRBJ2-7
cdr3_nt: TGTGCCTGGAGTGTTGGGGGGCAGAATGGCTACACCTTC; cdr3_aa: CAWSVGGQNGYTF; clone_size: few; v_call: TRBV30; d_call: NA; j_call: TRBJ1-2
cdr3_nt: TGCGCCAGCAGCCAAGTACTAGCTGTGGAGACCCAGTACTTC; cdr3_aa: CASSQVLAVETQYF; clone_size: few; v_call: TRBV4-1; d_call: NA; j_call: TRBJ2-5
cdr3_nt: TGTGCCTGGAGGGTCCGGCTAGCTAGGGAAGAGACCCAGTACTTC; cdr3_aa: CAWRVRLAREETQYF; clone_size: few; v_call: TRBV30; d_call: NA; j_call: TRBJ2-5
cdr3_nt: TGTGCCAGCAGTCCTAAAACTTATGGCTACACCTTC; cdr3_aa: CASSPKTYGYTF; clone_size: few; v_call: TRBV2; d_call: NA; j_call: TRBJ1-2
cdr3_nt: TGCAGCGTCATCCGTATGACAGGGAAGGTTTTCGATGAGCAGTTCTTC; cdr3_aa: CSVIRMTGKVFDEQFF; clone_size: few; v_call: TRBV29-1; d_call: TRBD1; j_call: TRBJ2-1
cdr3_nt: TGCAGCGTTGGGCACGGGTACCAAGAGACCCAGTACTTC; cdr3_aa: CSVGHGYQETQYF; clone_size: NA; v_call: TRBV29-1; d_call: NA; j_call: TRBJ2-5
cdr3_nt: TGTGCCAGCAGCTCGAAAAAGAGACAGGGGCTAAGGGGCTACACCTTC; cdr3_aa: CASSSKKRQGLRGYTF; clone_size: NA; v_call: TRBV7-3; d_call: TRBD1; j_call: TRBJ1-2
cdr3_nt: TGCGCCGCTATGTATAGCAATCAGCCCCAGCATTTT; cdr3_aa: CAAMYSNQPQHF; clone_size: NA; v_call: TRBV5-1; d_call: NA; j_call: TRBJ1-5
cdr3_nt: TGTGCCAGTAGTGCCTACCGGGGCTCGGGCTACACCTTC; cdr3_aa: CASSAYRGSGYTF; clone_size: NA; v_call: TRBV19; d_call: NA; j_call: TRBJ1-2
cdr3_nt: TGTGCCAGCAGCTCAGGACCGAACAGCGGCAACTATGGCTACACCTTC; cdr3_aa: CASSSGPNSGNYGYTF; clone_size: NA; v_call: TRBV7-2; d_call: NA; j_call: TRBJ1-2
cdr3_nt: TGTGCCAGCTCACCACAACGGACGGGGGACTATGGCTACACCTTC; cdr3_aa: CASSPQRTGDYGYTF; clone_size: few; v_call: TRBV18; d_call: NA; j_call: TRBJ1-2
cdr3_nt: TGTGCCAGCAGCTTTACAGTCACCGGGGAGCTGTTTTTT; cdr3_aa: CASSFTVTGELFF; clone_size: NA; v_call: TRBV5-4; d_call: NA; j_call: TRBJ2-2
cdr3_nt: TGTGCCAGCAGCCTGACAGGACAGTCTTTAGTTGAGACCCAGTACTTC; cdr3_aa: CASSLTGQSLVETQYF; clone_size: once; v_call: TRBV7-2; d_call: NA; j_call: TRBJ2-5
cdr3_nt: TGTGCCAGCAGCTTATACGGGGTTGCTGGGGCCAACGTCCTGACTTTC; cdr3_aa: CASSLYGVAGANVLTF; clone_size: NA; v_call: TRBV11-2; d_call: NA; j_call: TRBJ2-6
cdr3_nt: TGTGCCAGCTCACCAGAATCAGGGTGGACTGAAGCTTTCTTT; cdr3_aa: CASSPESGWTEAFF; clone_size: NA; v_call: TRBV18; d_call: NA; j_call: TRBJ1-1
cdr3_nt: TGCAGCGCTGCAATATTAGCGGGAGGGCCCAATGAGCAGTTCTTC; cdr3_aa: CSAAILAGGPNEQFF; clone_size: many; v_call: TRBV29-1; d_call: TRBD2; j_call: TRBJ2-1
cdr3_nt: TGTGCCAGCAGCTTCCGTAGGGGCCCGAACACCGGGGAGCTGTTTTTT; cdr3_aa: CASSFRRGPNTGELFF; clone_size: NA; v_call: TRBV7-9; d_call: NA; j_call: TRBJ2-2
cdr3_nt: TGCAGCGTGAGCCCCGGGACAAGGGGCTACGAGCAGTACTTC; cdr3_aa: CSVSPGTRGYEQYF; clone_size: NA; v_call: TRBV29-1; d_call: NA; j_call: TRBJ2-7
cdr3_nt: TGTGCCACCAGCAGAGATACACAAAGCTCCTACAATGAGCAGTTCTTC; cdr3_aa: CATSRDTQSSYNEQFF; clone_size: NA; v_call: TRBV15; d_call: NA; j_call: TRBJ2-1
cdr3_nt: TGCGCCAGCAGCTTGGGAGGTGTTCCGGGTGAGGAGACCCAGTACTTC; cdr3_aa: CASSLGGVPGEETQYF; clone_size: NA; v_call: TRBV5-1; d_call: NA; j_call: TRBJ2-5
cdr3_nt: TGTGCCAGCAGTGGCTTTACCGTCTACGAGCAGTACTTC; cdr3_aa: CASSGFTVYEQYF; clone_size: NA; v_call: TRBV7-9; d_call: NA; j_call: TRBJ2-7
cdr3_nt: TGTGCCAGCAGATCGGATCTAGGAGAGCAGTACTTC; cdr3_aa: CASRSDLGEQYF; clone_size: NA; v_call: TRBV6-5; d_call: NA; j_call: TRBJ2-7
cdr3_nt: TGTGCCAGCAGCTTTGTTGGACAGGACTATGGCTACACCTTC; cdr3_aa: CASSFVGQDYGYTF; clone_size: NA; v_call: TRBV5-4; d_call: TRBD1; j_call: TRBJ1-2
cdr3_nt: TGCGCCAGCAGCTTGGTCGCCAAAAGTACAGGGGGCGGTGAGCAGTTCTTC; cdr3_aa: CASSLVAKSTGGGEQFF; clone_size: few; v_call: TRBV5-1; d_call: TRBD1; j_call: TRBJ2-1
cdr3_nt: TGTGCCAGCAGCTTAGGAGGGACCTACGAGCAGTACTTC; cdr3_aa: CASSLGGTYEQYF; clone_size: NA; v_call: TRBV11-2; d_call: NA; j_call: TRBJ2-7
cdr3_nt: TGTGCCAGCAGCGAGGACAGGCAAATGAACACTGAAGCTTTCTTT; cdr3_aa: CASSEDRQMNTEAFF; clone_size: NA; v_call: TRBV7-9; d_call: TRBD1; j_call: TRBJ1-1
cdr3_nt: TGCGCCAGCAGCCAAGACAGGGGGGTTGAAAAACTGTTTTTT; cdr3_aa: CASSQDRGVEKLFF; clone_size: NA; v_call: TRBV4-3; d_call: TRBD1; j_call: TRBJ1-4
cdr3_nt: TGCGCCAGCAGCCAGGACAGCTATAGCAATCAGCCCCAGCATTTT; cdr3_aa: CASSQDSYSNQPQHF; clone_size: NA; v_call: TRBV4-1; d_call: NA; j_call: TRBJ1-5
cdr3_nt: TGTGCCAGCAGCTTAGCAGGGGGCATCAACGAGCAGTACTTC; cdr3_aa: CASSLAGGINEQYF; clone_size: NA; v_call: TRBV7-9; d_call: TRBD1; j_call: TRBJ2-7
cdr3_nt: TGTGCCATCAGTGAGTGGGTCACAGGGGGAGTTGAGCAGTTCTTC; cdr3_aa: CAISEWVTGGVEQFF; clone_size: few; v_call: TRBV10-3; d_call: TRBD1; j_call: TRBJ2-1
cdr3_nt: TGTGCCAGCAGCCCAGGGTGGGGGACTCCTCACACAGATACGCAGTATTTT; cdr3_aa: CASSPGWGTPHTDTQYF; clone_size: few; v_call: TRBV9; d_call: NA; j_call: TRBJ2-3
cdr3_nt: TGTGCCAGCACCCCCGGCGGGACAGCTTCCCACGAGCAGTACTTC; cdr3_aa: CASTPGGTASHEQYF; clone_size: NA; v_call: TRBV7-2; d_call: NA; j_call: TRBJ2-7